This T cell receptor (beta chain) was identified during a study of blood T cell repertoires in COVID-19. Study-level information: Acute and convalescent COVID-19 samples came from the United States, Italy and Spain. From T cells, B-cell-depleted T cells, or PBMCs came the material, which was cDNA or gDNA.

In the original processing: By means of reference gene primer amplification, nucleated cell counts were estimated. Clones were sequenced by immunoSEQ multiplex PCR, and TCRdb holds only the in-frame ones, with some missing. That table gives V, J and clone size, and the DNA gave D and trimming. The sample carries about 350,000 clones, less than 90% recorded once. Trimming left V 2 bases short and J 2 bases short, with 12 bases between. Per germline, CDR1 SEHNR and CDR2 FQNEAQ (reference sequence). This CDR3 region has 15 residues. Cohort 3 donors were reported recovered after two negative PCRs, clearance, or symptom resolution.

Sequencing was carried out using PBMCs or T cells enriched from blood (not recorded which). This TCR was sampled from a woman aged 25-40 years who had recovered from COVID-19. V usage is TRBV7-9 and J usage is TRBJ2-5, with a tentative D call TRBD1 (6 bases). As DNA, the CDR3 is TGTGCCAGCAGCTTAAACCCAGGGGCTCAAGAGACCCAGTACTTC. This codes for CASSLNPGAQETQYF.